The clone carrying this TCR beta chain was seen ten or more times. The antigen is undetermined. These data come from a study of neurological immune-mediated disorders. The time point was: longitudinal time-point 2. 2 million PBMCs stored at -80 C were the source of the unsorted libraries. The CDR3 is 14 amino acids. V was shortened by 5 bases and J by 0 bases, with 6 bases between the two germline ends. Germline V gives CDR1 SGHRS, CDR2 YFSETQ. Findings of the study overall: Levels of TCR clonal expansion peaked in HTLV-1-associated myelopathy and reached their lowest in multiple sclerosis, under those of healthy controls. Association of the multiple sclerosis repertoire cluster with clinical or MRI features was not observed for any feature. None of the CDR3 amino acid sequences of expanded clones recurred across subjects, suggesting private repertoires in all groups.

TCRdb re-called the 5' RACE reads through MiXCR, storing one row per CDR3 protein. The table lists about 80,000 distinct CDR3 sequences, more than 5% of them singletons. The chain joins TRBV5-1 to TRBJ2-6; D uncertain. Sequencing was carried out using PBMCs. The source is a woman in her fifties or sixties with multiple sclerosis. The CDR3 DNA is TGCGCCAGCAGTAGGGTCTCTGGGGCCAACGTCCTGACTTTC. This translates into CASSRVSGANVLTF. The whole variable domain, filled in from reference TRBV5-1 and TRBJ2-6, reads KAGVTQTPRYLIKTRGQQVTLSCSPISGHRSVSWYQQTPGQGLQFLFEYFSETQRNKGNFPGRFSGRQFSNSRSEMNVSTLELGDSALYLCASSRVSGANVLTFGAGSRLTVL.